This record covers a single T cell receptor (beta chain). Using immunoSEQ multiplex PCR, the repertoire was profiled, and TCRdb retains in-frame clones only, with some absent. The top ten hold around 4.3% of the sample, which has under 70,000 clones, roughly 86% seen once. The CDR3 has 16 residues. The germline CDR1 and CDR2 sequences are MDHEN and SYDVKM. The trim removed 6 bases at V and 7 bases at J, leaving 12 bases unmatched. The sample is drawn from a study of identifying expanded T cells in peripheral blood. Collection occurred without any documented infections or immune events in donors. This clonotype was sampled from a person between 18 and 75 years old in good health. Sequenced input: blood. The chain links TRBV28 to TRBJ2-1; 10 bases line up with TRBD2. The CDR3 region is CASRALTSGNRNEQFF. The CDR3 nucleotides are TGTGCCAGCAGAGCACTAACTAGCGGGAATAGAAATGAGCAGTTCTTC. The variable domain in full, with the rest retrieved from reference TRBV28 and TRBJ2-1, is DVKVTQSSRYLVKRTGEKVFLECVQDMDHENMFWYRQDPGLGLRLIYFSYDVKMKEKGDIPEGYSVSREKKERFSLILESASTNQTSMYLCASRALTSGNRNEQFFGPGTRLTVL.